This passage covers 10 T cell receptor beta chains from one sample sequenced in a study of beta chain features in type 1 diabetes (dated by TCRdb to the late 2010s). What the authors observed across the whole study: A moderate but significant shortening of TCRB CDR3 length was observed in type 1 diabetes patients in all four CD4+ subsets.

The library was prepared using the immunoSEQ multiplex PCR assay. The entire amount of isolated RNA was reverse transcribed using the High Capacity cDNA Reverse Transcription Kit, so the sequenced TCRB transcripts were expressed ones. This is the immuneACCESS table as TCRdb keeps it, with only in-frame sequences that have V and J called. A part of the clones is gone; compared with another copy, unresolved V genes explain less than half, and the rest is unexplained. This sample is represented by about 270,000 clones; 14% of them were singletons. Together, the top ten hold under 0.02% of the sample. Antigens for these TCRs are unknown. Material for sequencing was naive CD4+ T cells from blood. Taken with the paper, the label for cell subset or site translates to: true naive CD4+ T cells. These receptors were taken from a man aged 30-40 years with type 1 diabetes.

Points on this clone: The same CDR3 can be traced to other DNA sequences in this sample. The chain uses TRBV18 and TRBJ1-5, with D perhaps matching TRBD1 (5 bases). The V end was cut by 3 bases, the J end by 5 bases, with 8 bases between. The CDR3 length is 13 residues. Per germline, CDR1 KGHSH and CDR2 LQKENI. CDR3 protein: CASSPGGDQPQHF. The CDR3 DNA sequence: TGTGCCAGCTCACCGGGGGGAGATCAGCCCCAGCATTTT.

This clone was observed a few times. This sequence joins TRBV28 and TRBJ2-2; D is unresolved. The CDR3 length is 13 residues. V gave up 3 bases and J gave up 4 bases, with 6 bases separating them. The germline CDR1 and CDR2 sequences are MDHEN and SYDVKM. In nucleotides, the CDR3 is TGTGCCAGCAGTTTTCCCAGCACCGGGGAGCTGTTTTTT. Protein sequence: CASSFPSTGELFF. Full variable domain (remainder filled in from reference TRBV28 and TRBJ2-2): DVKVTQSSRYLVKRTGEKVFLECVQDMDHENMFWYRQDPGLGLRLIYFSYDVKMKEKGDIPEGYSVSREKKERFSLILESASTNQTSMYLCASSFPSTGELFFGEGSRLTVL.

This clone has more than one count but fewer than ten. The chain couples TRBV7-7 to TRBJ2-2; a weak D match, TRBD1 (6 bases). Germline CDR1 and CDR2: SSHAT and FNYEAQ (reference sequence). This CDR3 has 14 amino acids. V lost 4 bases and J 4 bases, leaving 10 bases between the germline ends. The CDR3 DNA reads as TGTGCCAGCAGCTCAGGGACACTCACCGGGGAGCTGTTTTTT. Its protein is CASSSGTLTGELFF.

The chain links TRBV29-1 to TRBJ2-7; possibly TRBD2 for D (5 bases). The germline gives CDR1 SQVTM, CDR2 ANQGSEA. Trimming pared 6 bases from V and 3 bases from J, leaving 21 bases between. CDR3 length: 15 residues. The CDR3 region has the DNA TGCAGCGTCACAATTGAGGGAGCTTCCCACTACGAGCAGTACTTC. This gives the protein CSVTIEGASHYEQYF.

This clone was detected a few times. The CDR3 DNA reads as TGTGCCAGCAGTGAATCTGGTCAGGATGGCTACACCTTC. Translation gives CASSESGQDGYTF. The V gene is TRBV2, the J gene TRBJ1-2; D is unclear. The CDR3 loop spans 13 amino acids. From germline, CDR1 is SNHLY and CDR2 FYNNEI. Between the trimmed V and J ends, which lost 2 bases and 6 bases, there was a span of 10 bases.

The CDR3 DNA sequence: TGCGCCAGCAGCTTGGACGGACAAAGCTCTGGGGCCAACGTCCTGACTTTC. This gives the protein CASSLDGQSSGANVLTF. The chain employs TRBV5-1 and TRBJ2-6, with D perhaps matching TRBD1 (5 bases). Per germline, CDR1 SGHRS and CDR2 YFSETQ. V gave up 0 bases and J gave up 0 bases, with 10 bases separating them. CDR3 length equals 17 residues.

This clone was picked up a small number of times. The chain is built from TRBV30 and TRBJ2-2; D not resolved. CDR3 size: 13 residues. V gave up 3 bases and J gave up 0 bases, with 5 bases separating them. The V gene's germline CDR1 is GTSNPN and CDR2 SVGIG (reference sequence). As DNA, the CDR3 is TGTGCCTGGAGGCGGTCGAACACCGGGGAGCTGTTTTTT. This translates into CAWRRSNTGELFF.

The chain recombines TRBV19 with TRBJ1-2; 9 bases match TRBD1. V was clipped by 4 bases and J by 4 bases; unmatched bases: 4. The CDR3 totals 14 residues. CDR1 and CDR2 from the germline V gene are LNHDA and SQIVND (reference sequence). The CDR3 bases are TGTGCCAGTAGTACCCCGGGACAGGGCTATGGCTACACCTTC. As protein: CASSTPGQGYGYTF.

V is TRBV30 and J is TRBJ2-1; TRBD2 agrees at 11 bases. The length of the CDR3 is 16 residues. CDR1 GTSNPN and CDR2 SVGIG come from the germline V gene (reference sequence). After removal of 2 bases from V and 4 bases from J, the junction contained 7 bases not matched to a gene. The CDR3 nucleotides read TGTGCCTGGAGTAGGGGGTCTAGCGGGGGGTACAATGAGCAGTTCTTC. Translation gives CAWSRGSSGGYNEQFF. The complete variable domain, with remaining parts taken from reference TRBV30 and TRBJ2-1, reads SQTIHQWPATLVQPVGSPLSLECTVEGTSNPNLYWYRQAAGRGLQLLFYSVGIGQISSEVPQNLSASRPQDRQFILSSKKLLLSDSGFYLCAWSRGSSGGYNEQFFGPGTRLTVL.

This clone was seen only a few times. This chain links TRBV28 with TRBJ2-3; TRBD2 matches 9 bases. CDR3 size: 13 residues. V dropped 6 bases and J dropped 3; count of bases not matched to a gene: 1. In germline, CDR1 is MDHEN, CDR2 SYDVKM. CDR3 residues: CASRAGGTDTQYF. CDR3 nucleotide sequence: TGTGCCAGCAGAGCGGGAGGTACAGATACGCAGTATTTT.